This T cell receptor (beta chain) originates from a study of T cells in women clearing cervical HPV infection. Clones were sequenced by immunoSEQ multiplex PCR, and TCRdb holds only the in-frame ones, with some missing. The sample holds some 10,000 clones. As for this clone: The read halts 3 residues ahead of the CDR3 end, with the missing end drawn from the germline J gene.

The germline V gene has CDR1 SEHNR and CDR2 FQNEAQ (reference sequence). J was trimmed by 7 bases and V by 5 bases; bases with no gene match: 3. There are 14 residues in the CDR3. The chain employs TRBV7-9 and TRBJ2-1; 12 bases align to TRBD2. The TCR was taken from a woman between 18 and 75 years old with a cervical HPV16 infection that either progressed to CIN3+ or cleared (not recorded which). Material for sequencing was blood buffy coat. The sequenced CDR3 bases are TGTGCCAGCAGCGGTGGACTAGCGGGGAATGAG. This codes for CASSGGLAGNE. The CDR3 reads in full as CASSGGLAGNEQFF.